This T cell receptor (beta chain) was sequenced for a study of regulatory T cells in long-lasting Graves disease. In building TCR beta libraries, iRepertoire HTBI primers were used together with Arm-PCR of CDR3 regions. TCRdb itself ran the multiplex PCR reads through MiXCR, one entry per CDR3 protein. This sample has about 530,000 distinct CDR3 sequences, with about 15% found just once. Time point indicated: newly diagnosed GD, antithyroid drugs for less than 3 months. From RNA extracted from PBMCs, the TCR library was made. Peripheral blood, 7 to 9.5 milliliters per patient, was collected in EDTA tubes. At least ten counts were recorded for this clonotype. The CDR3 has 13 residues. Trimming cost V 3 bases and J 7 bases; bases outside gene matches: 3. Germline CDR1 is KGHSH and CDR2 is LQKENI. These data were also filed under a second study, of T cells in Graves' hyperthyroidism and ophthalmopathy.

The chain joins TRBV18 to TRBJ1-2, with 9 positions matching TRBD1. This sample comprised peripheral blood mononuclear cells (PBMCs), obtained at new diagnosis, from a patient treated with antithyroid drugs. This receptor was taken from a middle-aged woman with Graves disease. CDR3 region: CASSPETGGGYTF. The CDR3 DNA follows: TGTGCCAGCTCACCTGAGACAGGGGGTGGCTACACCTTC.